A few counts support the clone carrying this TCR beta chain. Sequencing was performed with immunoSEQ multiplex PCR; in TCRdb, only in-frame clones are kept and a portion is missing. The data hold about 300,000 clones, with around nine tenths observed a single time. The CDR3 loop spans 14 amino acids. In germline, CDR1 is GTSNPN, CDR2 SVGIG (reference sequence). V lost 4 bases and J 3 bases, leaving 15 bases between the germline ends. This record belongs to a study of blood T cell repertoires in COVID-19. This TCR was recovered from a woman younger than 35 who had recovered from COVID-19. This rearrangement joins TRBV30 to TRBJ1-1; D is ambiguous. Material: PBMCs or T cells enriched from blood (not recorded which). The CDR3 nucleotides read TGTGCCTGGATCCTAGGGAGTCGGTACACTGAAGCTTTCTTT. Encoded protein: CAWILGSRYTEAFF. Complete variable domain (other parts from reference TRBV30 and TRBJ1-1): SQTIHQWPATLVQPVGSPLSLECTVEGTSNPNLYWYRQAAGRGLQLLFYSVGIGQISSEVPQNLSASRPQDRQFILSSKKLLLSDSGFYLCAWILGSRYTEAFFGQGTRLTVV.